The 31 T cell receptor beta chains presented below share a single source sample, sequenced in a study of identical twins. TCRdb ran MiXCR on the 5' RACE reads and lists one entry per CDR3 protein. Of approximately 890,000 distinct CDR3 sequences listed, 9% to 15% are singletons. These data were also filed under a second study, of yellow fever vaccine responses in identical twins.

Material for sequencing was PBMCs. These receptors were collected from a young woman in good health.

The chain combines TRBV5-5 with TRBJ2-6, with D perhaps matching TRBD1 (5 bases). The V end was cut by 2 bases, the J end by 0 bases, with 9 bases between. This CDR3 is 16 amino acids long. Germline V lookup: CDR1 SGHKS, CDR2 YYEKEE (reference sequence). CDR3 residues: CASSFKQVSGANVLTF. CDR3 in DNA: TGTGCCAGCAGCTTTAAACAGGTCTCTGGGGCCAACGTCCTGACTTTC.

J is TRBJ1-1 and V is TRBV10-1, with D hard to call. Between the trimmed V and J ends, which lost 0 bases and 2 bases, there was a span of 7 bases. The CDR3 runs to 14 residues. Germline CDR1 and CDR2: WNHNN and SYGVQD (reference sequence). The DNA for the CDR3 is TGCGCCAGCAGTGAGTCGATTCGAAACACTGAAGCTTTCTTT. Translation: CASSESIRNTEAFF.

The chain has TRBV29-1 and TRBJ2-7; D is uncertain. Germline V gene lookup returns CDR1 SQVTM and CDR2 ANQGSEA. The CDR3 has 13 residues. V lost 7 bases and J 0 bases, leaving 13 bases between the germline ends. This chain's CDR3 is CSALSRSSYEQYF. In DNA, the CDR3 is TGCAGCGCTCTATCGAGGAGCTCCTACGAGCAGTACTTC.

The V and J genes are TRBV7-9 and TRBJ2-1; the match to TRBD1 covers 10 bases. The trim removed 5 bases at V and 5 bases at J, leaving 6 bases unmatched. In germline, CDR1 is SEHNR, CDR2 FQNEAQ (reference sequence). The CDR3 loop spans 15 amino acids. The CDR3 spells CASSAGQGRDNEQFF. Written as DNA, the CDR3 is TGTGCCAGCAGCGCGGGACAGGGGAGGGACAATGAGCAGTTCTTC. Full variable domain (missing parts from reference TRBV7-9 and TRBJ2-1): DTGVSQNPRHKITKRGQNVTFRCDPISEHNRLYWYRQTLGQGPEFLTYFQNEAQLEKSRLLSDRFSAERPKGSFSTLEIQRTEQGDSAMYLCASSAGQGRDNEQFFGPGTRLTVL.

This clonotype was seen repeatedly, ten times or more. The chain is built from TRBV24-1 and TRBJ2-1; unclear D gene. The germline V gene encodes CDR1 KGHDR and CDR2 SFDVKD. Deletions cut 9 bases from V and 8 bases from J, with 16 bases between. This CDR3 is built from 13 residues. The DNA for the CDR3 is TGTGCCACCTCTAGGACGCACCAGGATGAGCAGTTCTTC. Its protein is CATSRTHQDEQFF.

This clonotype was observed a handful of times. The chain couples TRBV3-1 to TRBJ1-2; no clear D. Germline V CDR1 and CDR2: LGHDT, YNNKEL (reference sequence). This CDR3 comprises 18 residues. V was pared by 3 bases and J by 5 bases, with 25 bases between. The CDR3, as DNA: TGTGCCAGCAGCCAGGGTGGCATTTTAACCACGCAACGGTATGGCTACACCTTC. It codes for CASSQGGILTTQRYGYTF.

V usage is TRBV19 and J usage is TRBJ2-4; D not resolved. The CDR3 extends over 13 amino acids. From germline, CDR1 is LNHDA and CDR2 SQIVND (reference sequence). The V end was cut by 8 bases, the J end by 2 bases, with 10 bases between. CDR3 nucleotide sequence: TGTGCCAGTTCCACGAGGACCAAAAACATTCAGTACTTC. It translates to CASSTRTKNIQYF.

This clonotype was seen once. This chain links TRBV20-1 with TRBJ1-4; D is perhaps TRBD1 (5 bases). Germline CDR1 DFQATT, CDR2 SNEGSKA (reference sequence). V lost 3 bases to trimming and J lost 6 bases, with 11 bases between them. CDR3 length equals 13 residues. The CDR3 sequence: CSASKGRDEKLFF. CDR3 bases: TGCAGTGCTAGCAAGGGGCGCGATGAAAAACTGTTTTTT.

There are many counts of this clonotype. Mismatch with germline at one junction end may stem from a read error. The chain's CDR3 is CASSFSSASTDTQYF. The CDR3, as DNA: TGTGCCAGCAGTTTCTCTAGCGCTAGCACAGATACGCAGTATTTT. V is TRBV5-1 and J is TRBJ2-3; tentatively, D is TRBD2 (6 bases). In germline, CDR1 is SGHRS, CDR2 YFSETQ. CDR3 length equals 15 residues. The full variable domain, rest sourced from reference TRBV5-1 and TRBJ2-3, is KAGVTQTPRYLIKTRGQQVTLSCSPISGHRSVSWYQQTPGQGLQFLFEYFSETQRNKGNFPGRFSGRQFSNSRSEMNVSTLELGDSALYLCASSFSSASTDTQYFGPGTRLTVL.

This chain uses TRBV20-1 with TRBJ2-2; 12 positions match TRBD1. The CDR3 length is 14 residues. Germline assignment: CDR1 DFQATT and CDR2 SNEGSKA (reference sequence). V dropped 4 bases and J dropped 6; count of bases not matched to a gene: 3. The CDR3 DNA follows: TGCAGTGCTACAGGGACAGGGGGCCCCGGGGAGCTGTTTTTT. Protein: CSATGTGGPGELFF.

The chain carries TRBV28 and TRBJ1-1; D is uncertain. This CDR3 is built from 15 residues. Between the trimmed V and J ends, which lost 7 bases and 1 base, there was a span of 16 bases. CDR1 and CDR2 from the germline V gene are MDHEN and SYDVKM. The CDR3 region is CASTGPRAKNTEAFF. The DNA of the CDR3 is TGTGCCAGCACCGGTCCGAGGGCTAAGAACACTGAAGCTTTCTTT.

This clonotype has more than one count but fewer than ten. The CDR3 region has the DNA TGTGCCAGCTCACCGCTCGGGACAGGGCCTTACAATGAGCAGTTCTTC. Its translation is CASSPLGTGPYNEQFF. The chain carries TRBV18 and TRBJ2-1; 9 bases fit TRBD1. Per germline, CDR1 KGHSH and CDR2 LQKENI. J lost 4 bases, V lost 3 bases, and 7 bases had no gene match. CDR3 length equals 16 residues.

This clonotype was picked up a small number of times. The chain carries TRBV11-1 and TRBJ2-1; 13 bases align to TRBD2. Germline V gene data show CDR1 as SGHAT and CDR2 as FQDESV (reference sequence). The V gene end was trimmed by 2 bases and the J gene end by 5 bases; junction bases not matched to a gene: 18. This CDR3 spans 21 amino acids. The chain's CDR3 is CASSLSRFQTSGRSIHNEQFF. As DNA, the CDR3 is TGTGCCAGCAGCTTAAGCCGTTTCCAGACTAGCGGGAGGAGTATACACAATGAGCAGTTCTTC.

The chain recombines TRBV2 with TRBJ2-7, with 8 bases identical to TRBD2. Germline V CDR1 and CDR2: SNHLY, FYNNEI. With V trimmed by 7 bases and J by 6 bases, 14 bases remained unmatched. The CDR3 is 15 residues long. The CDR3 protein is CASNPWPAGEAEQYF. In DNA, the CDR3 is TGTGCCAGCAACCCGTGGCCAGCGGGAGAAGCCGAGCAGTACTTC.

The chain uses TRBV6-5 and TRBJ2-1; D gene unclear. CDR3 length: 17 residues. V lost 2 bases, J lost 0 bases, and 14 bases lay in between. Germline CDR1 MNHEY, CDR2 SVGAGI. In nucleotides, the CDR3 is TGTGCCAGCAGTTACCCTATCGCCCGCAGCTCCTACAATGAGCAGTTCTTC. It encodes CASSYPIARSSYNEQFF.

This clonotype was seen a handful of times. The V and J genes are TRBV6-6 and TRBJ2-7; a possible D gene is TRBD2 (5 bases). The CDR3 runs 13 residues. The germline gives CDR1 MNHNY, CDR2 SVGAGI (reference sequence). Trimming shortened V by 10 bases and J by 2 bases, and 15 bases separated the two germline ends. In DNA, the CDR3 is TGTGCCATCATGGACGGGGTCACCTACGAGCAGTACTTC. This gives the protein CAIMDGVTYEQYF.

This clonotype was seen more than once but under ten times. The chain employs TRBV12-3 or TRBV12-4 and TRBJ2-1; 12 nucleotides align to TRBD2. The CDR3 contains 22 residues. V was clipped by 3 bases and J by 0 bases; unmatched bases: 18. Here the CDR3 reads CASSFPSRLAGERGNSYNEQFF. CDR3 coding DNA: TGTGCCAGCAGTTTCCCCTCCCGACTAGCGGGAGAGAGGGGGAACTCCTACAATGAGCAGTTCTTC.

This clonotype was counted many times. The chain combines TRBV4-1 with TRBJ1-2; tentatively, D is TRBD1 (6 bases). The length of the CDR3 is 15 residues. CDR1 and CDR2 (germline): MGHRA, YSYEKL. The V gene lost 2 bases and the J gene lost 3 bases, with 13 bases spanning the gap. CDR3 in amino acids: CASSQPLTGDYGYTF. In DNA form, the CDR3 reads TGCGCCAGCAGCCAACCCTTGACAGGAGACTATGGCTACACCTTC.

In this sample, this clonotype turned up a few times. The chain uses TRBV27 and TRBJ1-1, with no clear D. The CDR3 contains 13 residues. V lost 3 bases and J lost 3, with 8 bases in between. The germline gives CDR1 MNHEY, CDR2 SMNVEV (reference sequence). This CDR3 reads CASSLGLHTEAFF. In DNA form, the CDR3 reads TGTGCCAGCAGTTTGGGTCTCCACACTGAAGCTTTCTTT.

The V gene is TRBV20-1, the J gene TRBJ2-5; 13 positions match TRBD2. Germline CDR1 and CDR2: DFQATT and SNEGSKA (reference sequence). CDR3 length: 15 amino acids. V shed 4 bases and J 5 bases; nucleotides not matched to a gene: 7. The CDR3 spells CSATGLAGTMETQYF. Written as DNA, the CDR3 is TGCAGTGCTACGGGACTAGCGGGAACGATGGAGACCCAGTACTTC.

The rearrangement uses TRBV28 and TRBJ2-2; 9 nucleotides line up with TRBD1. Germline CDR1 is MDHEN and CDR2 is SYDVKM. The CDR3 has 17 amino acids. V lost 2 bases, J lost 3 bases, and 7 bases stayed unmatched. The CDR3, as DNA: TGTGCCAGCAGTTTAAGGGCTAGGACAGGGGACACCGGGGAGCTGTTTTTT. Protein: CASSLRARTGDTGELFF.

The chain carries TRBV5-1 and TRBJ1-1, with D perhaps matching TRBD1 (6 bases). Germline CDR1 reads SGHRS; CDR2 reads YFSETQ. The V and J ends lost 4 bases and 0 bases respectively, with 16 bases between them. The CDR3 runs 16 residues. The CDR3 DNA reads as TGCGCCAGCAGCCCTCCCTATACAGGGATGAACACTGAAGCTTTCTTT. This gives the protein CASSPPYTGMNTEAFF. Variable domain in full (rest from reference TRBV5-1 and TRBJ1-1): KAGVTQTPRYLIKTRGQQVTLSCSPISGHRSVSWYQQTPGQGLQFLFEYFSETQRNKGNFPGRFSGRQFSNSRSEMNVSTLELGDSALYLCASSPPYTGMNTEAFFGQGTRLTVV.

V and J are TRBV5-1 and TRBJ2-1, with D hard to call. Germline assignment: CDR1 SGHRS and CDR2 YFSETQ. The CDR3 is 17 residues long. Deletions cut 0 bases from V and 1 base from J, with 14 bases between. The CDR3, as DNA: TGCGCCAGCAGCTTGGTAGTAACAGAGCATTCCTACAATGAGCAGTTCTTC. It is translated as CASSLVVTEHSYNEQFF.

This chain links TRBV7-9 with TRBJ2-1; D is possibly TRBD2 (6 bases). The CDR3 covers 16 residues. With 3 bases removed from V and 0 bases from J, the gap between germline ends came to 12 bases. In germline, CDR1 is SEHNR, CDR2 FQNEAQ (reference sequence). CDR3 nucleotides: TGTGCCAGCAGCTTGGACTACCCAAGCTCCTACAATGAGCAGTTCTTC. Translated, it gives CASSLDYPSSYNEQFF.

Only a few counts were recorded for this clonotype. This chain connects TRBV5-6 to TRBJ2-7; D is unresolved. Germline V CDR1 and CDR2: SGHDT, YYEEEE. The CDR3 extends over 14 amino acids. Trimming left V 0 bases short and J 4 bases short, with 11 bases between. CDR3 coding DNA: TGTGCCAGCAGCTTGGTAACCCTAGGGTACGAGCAGTACTTC. This encodes CASSLVTLGYEQYF.

The CDR3 loop reads CSARGLAGGLETDTQYF. In DNA, the CDR3 is TGCAGTGCTAGGGGACTAGCGGGGGGGCTTGAGACAGATACGCAGTATTTT. The gene calls are TRBV20-1 and TRBJ2-3, with TRBD2 identical over 16 bases. Germline V gives CDR1 DFQATT, CDR2 SNEGSKA (reference sequence). Trimming took 3 bases from V and 3 from J; bases not matched to a gene: 6. The CDR3 consists of 17 residues.

This clonotype was seen more than once but under ten times. The chain uses TRBV12-3 or TRBV12-4 and TRBJ1-2; no definite D call. The V and J ends lost 3 bases and 7 bases respectively, with 15 bases between them. The CDR3 length is 14 residues. DNA for the CDR3: TGTGCCAGCAGTTTTGCGTCCCTTACCATTGGCTACACCTTC. This encodes CASSFASLTIGYTF.

The V call is TRBV12-3 or TRBV12-4, the J call TRBJ2-2; D gene ambiguous. The V end was cut by 1 base, the J end by 4 bases, with 16 bases between. The CDR3 extends over 17 amino acids. In DNA form, the CDR3 reads TGTGCCAGCAGTTTAGTTTTACGGGCCTGGGGCACCGGGGAGCTGTTTTTT. Residues: CASSLVLRAWGTGELFF.

This clonotype has a handful of counts. V gene TRBV20-1 combines with J gene TRBJ2-4; D is unclear. The CDR3 runs to 12 residues. V lost 0 bases and J lost 7, with 7 bases in between. CDR1 and CDR2 from the germline V gene are DFQATT and SNEGSKA (reference sequence). The CDR3 protein is CSARDYRNIQYF. The CDR3 DNA sequence: TGCAGTGCTAGAGATTACCGGAACATTCAGTACTTC.

This clonotype was observed at least ten times. CDR3 DNA sequence: TGTGCCAGCAGCCGACAGCGGGGGGGCCTCTATGAGCAGTTCTTC. Residues: CASSRQRGGLYEQFF. The chain combines TRBV14 with TRBJ2-1, with TRBD2 matching over 10 bases. J gave up 8 bases and V 4 bases, and 8 bases lay outside the gene matches. The CDR3 has 15 residues. The germline V gene encodes CDR1 SGHDN and CDR2 FVKESK.

The rearrangement joins TRBV15 to TRBJ2-1; 9 bases fit TRBD2. Trimming at V came to 3 bases and at J to 7 bases, leaving 19 bases not matched to a gene. The CDR3 consists of 19 residues. The germline gives CDR1 LNHNV, CDR2 YYDKDF (reference sequence). Here the CDR3 reads CATSRHPSGTLQAGNEQFF. The CDR3 bases are TGTGCCACCAGCAGGCACCCTAGCGGGACCCTACAAGCGGGGAATGAGCAGTTCTTC.